The TCR beta chain described here comes from a study of blood T cell repertoires in COVID-19. Study-wide background: Samples of COVID-19 (acute and convalescent) were obtained from the United States, Italy and Spain.

Trimming at V came to 5 bases and at J to 5 bases, leaving 10 bases not matched to a gene. Looked up from germline, CDR1 is PRHDT and CDR2 is FYEKMQ (reference sequence). The CDR3 has 16 residues. The table came from immunoSEQ multiplex PCR; TCRdb's copy has only in-frame clones and leaves some out. Of 450,000 or so clones in the sample, roughly nine tenths were seen once. Seattle patients were enrolled while actively infected and followed longitudinally. The receptor comes from a man in his late teens or twenties with COVID-19, enrolled during active disease. The chain couples TRBV13 to TRBJ2-7; 12 nucleotides agree with TRBD2. Material for sequencing was peripheral blood. The CDR3 sequence: CASSIYLAGGPHEQYF. The CDR3 bases are TGTGCCAGCAGCATTTATCTAGCGGGAGGGCCCCACGAGCAGTACTTC.